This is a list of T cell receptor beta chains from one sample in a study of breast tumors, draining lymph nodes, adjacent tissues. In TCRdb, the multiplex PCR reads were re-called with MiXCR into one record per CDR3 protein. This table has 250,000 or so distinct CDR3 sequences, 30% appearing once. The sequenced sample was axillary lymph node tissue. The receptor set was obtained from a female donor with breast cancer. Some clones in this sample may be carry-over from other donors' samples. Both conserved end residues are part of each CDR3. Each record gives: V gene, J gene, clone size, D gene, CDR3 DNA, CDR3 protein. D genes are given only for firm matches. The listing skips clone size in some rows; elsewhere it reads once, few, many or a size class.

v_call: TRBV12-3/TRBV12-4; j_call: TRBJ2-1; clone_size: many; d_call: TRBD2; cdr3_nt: TGTGCCAGCAGTTTCCCACCCTCCGGGGGACTAAATGAGCAGTTCTTC; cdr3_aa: CASSFPPSGGLNEQFF
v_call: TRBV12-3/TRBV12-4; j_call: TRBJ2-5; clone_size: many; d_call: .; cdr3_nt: TGTGCCAGCAGTTTAGGGCACCCCTCGGAGACCCAGTACTTC; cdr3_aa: CASSLGHPSETQYF
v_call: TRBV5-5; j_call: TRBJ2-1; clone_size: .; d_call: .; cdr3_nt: TGTGCCAGCAGTTCTCTGCGGGCGAGCTCCTACAATGAGCGGTTCTTC; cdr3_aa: CASSSLRASSYNERFF
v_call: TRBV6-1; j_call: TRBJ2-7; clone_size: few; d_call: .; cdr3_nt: TGTGCCAGCAGCTTAGACCCGGCCTCCTACGAGCAGTACTTC; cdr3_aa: CASSLDPASYEQYF
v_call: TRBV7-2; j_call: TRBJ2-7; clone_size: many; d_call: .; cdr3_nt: TGTGCCAGCAGCTTACCACTAAGTGGCTACGAGCAGTACTTC; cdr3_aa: CASSLPLSGYEQYF
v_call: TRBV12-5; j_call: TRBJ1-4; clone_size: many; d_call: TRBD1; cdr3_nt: TGTGCTAGTGGTCGACAGGGTCATGGGGAAAAACTGTTTTTT; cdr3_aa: CASGRQGHGEKLFF
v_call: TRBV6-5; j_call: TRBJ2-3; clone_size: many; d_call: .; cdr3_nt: TGTGCCAGCAGTTACAGGGGGGACGGCACAGATACGCAGTATTTT; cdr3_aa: CASSYRGDGTDTQYF
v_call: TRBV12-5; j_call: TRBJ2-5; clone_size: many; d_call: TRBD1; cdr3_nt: TGTGCTAGTGGCACTGGACAGGGCAAAGAGACCCAGTACTTC; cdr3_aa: CASGTGQGKETQYF
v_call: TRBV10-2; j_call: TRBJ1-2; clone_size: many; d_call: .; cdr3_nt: TGCGCCAGCAGTGAGTCGGGAAAGGGGTTGAGCTACACCTTC; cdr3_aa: CASSESGKGLSYTF
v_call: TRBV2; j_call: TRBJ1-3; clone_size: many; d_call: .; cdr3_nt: TGTGCCAGCACCGTACTCGGGGGCTCTGGAAACACCATATATTTT; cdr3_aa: CASTVLGGSGNTIYF
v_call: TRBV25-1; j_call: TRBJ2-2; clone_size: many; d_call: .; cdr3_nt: TGTGCCAGCAGTGATGAGGACGGGCTGAGCACCGGGGAGCTGTTTTTT; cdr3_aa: CASSDEDGLSTGELFF
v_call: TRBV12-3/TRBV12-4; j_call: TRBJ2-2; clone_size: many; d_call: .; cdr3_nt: TGTGCCAGCACTCAAGTGAACACCGGGGAGCTGTTTTTT; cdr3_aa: CASTQVNTGELFF
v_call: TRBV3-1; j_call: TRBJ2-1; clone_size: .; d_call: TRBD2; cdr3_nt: TGTGCCAGCAGCCCGGCGGGAGGTAAAAATGAGCAGTTCTTC; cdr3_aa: CASSPAGGKNEQFF
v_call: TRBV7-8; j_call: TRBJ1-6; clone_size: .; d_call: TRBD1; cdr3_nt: TGTGCCAGCAGCTTGGACAGGACAGGGAATTCACCCCTCCACTTT; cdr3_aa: CASSLDRTGNSPLHF
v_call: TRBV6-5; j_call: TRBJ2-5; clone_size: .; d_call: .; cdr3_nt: TGTGCCAGCAGTCATTCCTCCCAGGGGGAGACCCAGTACTTC; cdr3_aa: CASSHSSQGETQYF
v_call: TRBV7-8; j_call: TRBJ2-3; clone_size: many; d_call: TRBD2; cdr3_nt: TGTGCCAGCAGCTTAGCGGGCGGGAGGGCCTCTGATACGCAGTATTTT; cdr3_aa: CASSLAGGRASDTQYF
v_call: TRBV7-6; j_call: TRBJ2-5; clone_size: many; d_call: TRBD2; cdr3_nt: TGTGCCAGCAGCTTAACTAGCGGTGTCGAGACCCAGTACTTC; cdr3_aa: CASSLTSGVETQYF
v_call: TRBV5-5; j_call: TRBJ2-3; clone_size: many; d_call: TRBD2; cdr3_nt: TGTGCCAGCAGCTTTCAGGCTAGCGGAACAGATACGCAGTATTTT; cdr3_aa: CASSFQASGTDTQYF
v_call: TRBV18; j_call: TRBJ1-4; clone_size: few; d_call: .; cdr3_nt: TGTGCCAGCTCACCAGAACTTATACCGAATGAAAAACTGTTTTTT; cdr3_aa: CASSPELIPNEKLFF
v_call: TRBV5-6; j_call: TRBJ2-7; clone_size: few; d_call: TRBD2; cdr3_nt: TGTGCCAGCACCCCCGGGGGGGCGAGGAATTACGAGCAGTGCTTC; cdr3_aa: CASTPGGARNYEQCF
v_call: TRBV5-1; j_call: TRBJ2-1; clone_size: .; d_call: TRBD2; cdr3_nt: TGCGCCAGCACCTTAGCGGGATCCGGGGTCGAGCAGTTCTTC; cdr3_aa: CASTLAGSGVEQFF
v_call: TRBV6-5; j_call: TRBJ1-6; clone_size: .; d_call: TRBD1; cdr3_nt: TGTGCCAGCAGCCGTAACAGGGGACGAGTTGATTCACCCCTCCACTTT; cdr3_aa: CASSRNRGRVDSPLHF
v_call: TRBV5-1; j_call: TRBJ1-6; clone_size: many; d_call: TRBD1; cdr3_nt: TGCGCCAGCAGCTCCCCGGGACAGTATAATTCACCCCTCCACTTT; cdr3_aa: CASSSPGQYNSPLHF
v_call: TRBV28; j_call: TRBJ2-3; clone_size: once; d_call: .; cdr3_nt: TGTGCCAGCAGTTTAGGTTTTGATACCAGAAGCACAGATACGCAGTATTTT; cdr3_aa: CASSLGFDTRSTDTQYF
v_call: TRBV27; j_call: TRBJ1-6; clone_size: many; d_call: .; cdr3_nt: TGTGCCAGCAGTTTAAATAATTCACCCCTCCACTTT; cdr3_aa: CASSLNNSPLHF
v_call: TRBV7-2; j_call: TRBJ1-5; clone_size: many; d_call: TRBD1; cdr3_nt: TGTGCCAGCAGCTTACGGACAGGGGAGTGGGGCAATCAGCCCCAGCATTTT; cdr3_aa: CASSLRTGEWGNQPQHF
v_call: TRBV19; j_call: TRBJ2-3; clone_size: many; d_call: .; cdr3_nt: TGTGCCAGTACGGTCGGACGTGGCGTCTCAGATACGCAGTATTTT; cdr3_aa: CASTVGRGVSDTQYF
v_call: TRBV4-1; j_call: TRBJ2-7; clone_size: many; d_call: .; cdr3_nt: TGCGCCAGCAGCCAGGAAGGAGGGGGCTTTGACGAGCAGTACTTC; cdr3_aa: CASSQEGGGFDEQYF
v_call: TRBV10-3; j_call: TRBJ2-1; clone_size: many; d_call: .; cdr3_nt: TGTGCCATCAGTGTCCCCAGGGGTGAGCAGTTCTTC; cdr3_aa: CAISVPRGEQFF
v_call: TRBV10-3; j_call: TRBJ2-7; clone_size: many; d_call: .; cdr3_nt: TGTGCCATCAGGGTGAGGGGCGGGCTAGACTACGAGCAGTACTTC; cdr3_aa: CAIRVRGGLDYEQYF
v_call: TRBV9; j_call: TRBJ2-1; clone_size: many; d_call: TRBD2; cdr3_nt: TGTGCCAGCAGCGTAGCGGGAGCGGGAGGCGGGGATGAGCAGTTCTTC; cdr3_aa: CASSVAGAGGGDEQFF
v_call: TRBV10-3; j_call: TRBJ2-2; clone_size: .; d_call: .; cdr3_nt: TGTGCCATCAAGCCGGGACCGAACACCGGGGAGCTGTTTTTT; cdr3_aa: CAIKPGPNTGELFF
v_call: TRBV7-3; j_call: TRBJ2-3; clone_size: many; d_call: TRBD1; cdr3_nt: TGTGCCAGCAGCTTATCGACAGGGGAGTGGGGCACAGATACGCAGTATTTT; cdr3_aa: CASSLSTGEWGTDTQYF
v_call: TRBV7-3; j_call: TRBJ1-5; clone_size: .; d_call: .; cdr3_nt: TGTGCCAGCAGCCCTAGACTAGCGGGAGAGAAGACCCAGCATTTT; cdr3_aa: CASSPRLAGEKTQHF
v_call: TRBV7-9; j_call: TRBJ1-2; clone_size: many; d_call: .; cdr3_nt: TGTGCCAGCAGCTGGGGGGACACCTTC; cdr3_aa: CASSWGDTF
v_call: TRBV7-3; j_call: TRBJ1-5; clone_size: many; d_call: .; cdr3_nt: TGTGCCAGCAGCTTAACGTTCCCCATACTTAGCAATCAGCCCCAGCATTTT; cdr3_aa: CASSLTFPILSNQPQHF
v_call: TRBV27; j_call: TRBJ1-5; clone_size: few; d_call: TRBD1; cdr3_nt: TGTGCCAGCCGGGGACAGGTCAATCAGCCCCAGCATTTT; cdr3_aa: CASRGQVNQPQHF
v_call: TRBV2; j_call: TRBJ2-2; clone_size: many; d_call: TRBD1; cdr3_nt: TGTGCCAGCAGCGGGACAGGGGGAACCGGGGAGCTGTTTTTT; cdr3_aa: CASSGTGGTGELFF
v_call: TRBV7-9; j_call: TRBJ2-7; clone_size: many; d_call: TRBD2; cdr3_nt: TGTGCCAGCAGCGTAGGCGGGGGGGAGCAGTACTTC; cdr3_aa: CASSVGGGEQYF
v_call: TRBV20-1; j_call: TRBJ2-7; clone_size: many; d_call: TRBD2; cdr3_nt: TGCAGTGCTAGGTTGGCTAGCGGCCCCTACGAGCAGTACTTC; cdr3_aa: CSARLASGPYEQYF
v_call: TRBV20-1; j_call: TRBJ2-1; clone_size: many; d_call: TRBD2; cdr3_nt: TGCAGTGCTTCCGGGACTAGCGGCTACAATGAGCAGTTCTTC; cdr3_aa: CSASGTSGYNEQFF
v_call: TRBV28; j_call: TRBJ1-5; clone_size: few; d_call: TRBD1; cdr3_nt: TGTGCCAGCAGTTCCTCCATCGGGACAGGGCGACAGCCCCAGCATTTT; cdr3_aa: CASSSSIGTGRQPQHF
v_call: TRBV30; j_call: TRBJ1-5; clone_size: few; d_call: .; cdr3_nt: TGTGCCTGGAGTACGACAGTCAATCAGCCCCAGCATTTT; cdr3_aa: CAWSTTVNQPQHF
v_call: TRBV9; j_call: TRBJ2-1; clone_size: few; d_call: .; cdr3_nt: TGTGCCAGCAGCGTAAAGGGGTTCGATGAGCAGTTCTTC; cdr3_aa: CASSVKGFDEQFF
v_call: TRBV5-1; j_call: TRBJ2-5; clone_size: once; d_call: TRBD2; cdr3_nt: TGCGCCAGCAGCCCGGGACTAGCGGGAGAAGGTGAGACCCAGTACTTC; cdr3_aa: CASSPGLAGEGETQYF
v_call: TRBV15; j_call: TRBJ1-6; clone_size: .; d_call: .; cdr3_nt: TGTGCCACCAGCAGAGATCAGGGCGTTAATTCACCCCTCCACTTT; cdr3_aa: CATSRDQGVNSPLHF
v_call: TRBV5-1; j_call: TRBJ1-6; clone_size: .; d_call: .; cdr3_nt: TGTGCCAGCAGCCCAGGGGCAGGGAATTCACCCCTCCACTTT; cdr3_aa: CASSPGAGNSPLHF